This T cell receptor (beta chain) appears in the sequencing data of a study of T cell changes during pregnancy in multiple sclerosis. V lost 3 bases, J lost 5 bases, and 8 bases stayed unmatched. The germline gives CDR1 WSHSY, CDR2 SAAADI. The CDR3 is 15 residues long. The assay was immunoSEQ multiplex PCR, and TCRdb's table has in-frame clones only and misses some. Here the sample spans some 37,000 clones, around 90% being singletons. This TCR derives from a female donor in good health, enrolled as a control in a pregnancy study. The V and J genes are TRBV10-2 and TRBJ2-5, with 8 bases lining up with TRBD2. This specimen was CD4+ T cells from peripheral blood mononuclear cells, taken after pregnancy. The CDR3 sequence: CASSEGVRGGETQYF. The CDR3, as DNA: TGCGCCAGCAGTGAAGGCGTTCGGGGGGGGGAGACCCAGTACTTC.